Sequencing of this T cell receptor beta chain was carried out in a study of T cells in Graves' hyperthyroidism and ophthalmopathy. This clonotype turned up a few times. The CDR3 regions of TCR beta were amplified from RNA transcripts. An initial round of RT-PCR targeting the TCR CDR3 relied on the HTBI primer set. TCRdb re-analysed the multiplex PCR reads in MiXCR, keeping a single row per CDR3 protein. This table holds around 350,000 distinct CDR3 sequences, around 15% found once. The germline V and J ends were trimmed by 7 bases and 0 bases, with 18 bases remaining between them. The CDR3 contains 16 residues. The germline CDR1 and CDR2 sequences are SNHLY and FYNNEI.

This sequence originates from a woman aged 60-75 years with Graves' ophthalmopathy. Sequencing used blood. This chain connects TRBV2 to TRBJ1-1, with D possibly being TRBD1 (6 bases). CDR3 in DNA: TGTGCCAGCATTAAAAGAGGGGAGGGGGTGAACACTGAAGCTTTCTTT. Protein: CASIKRGEGVNTEAFF.